These T cell receptor beta chains were read from a single sample in a study of glioma-infiltrating T cells after dendritic cell vaccination. Repertoires were generated with immunoSEQ multiplex PCR, while TCRdb's copy carries only in-frame clones and drops some. The repertoire holds 100,000 to 120,000 clones, with 90% as singletons. The specimen comprised blood, sampled after dendritic cell vaccination. Receptor source: a human donor with glioblastoma. CDR3s include the opening cysteine and the closing phenylalanine or tryptophan. The order of the fields is clone size, J gene, D gene, V gene, CDR3 DNA, CDR3 protein. A D gene is named only where the DNA matches it firmly. Not every row has a clone size; where given, it reads once, few, many or a size class.

abundance: -
j_gene: TRBJ1-1
d_gene: TRBD1
v_gene: TRBV5-1
CDR3nt: TGCGCCAGCAGCTCGGGACAGACCATGAACACTGAAGCTTTCTTT
CDR3aa: CASSSGQTMNTEAFF

abundance: -
j_gene: TRBJ2-7
d_gene: -
v_gene: TRBV7-6
CDR3nt: TGTGCCAGCAGCTTAGAGGCGGTTGCTTACGAGCAGTACTTC
CDR3aa: CASSLEAVAYEQYF

abundance: -
j_gene: TRBJ1-3
d_gene: TRBD1
v_gene: TRBV7-9
CDR3nt: TGTGCCAGCAAACAGGGGGCGTCCGGAAACACCATATATTTT
CDR3aa: CASKQGASGNTIYF

abundance: once
j_gene: TRBJ1-1
d_gene: -
v_gene: TRBV5-1
CDR3nt: TGCGCCAGCAGGAGAGACGGGGGGAGGACTGAAGCTTTCTTT
CDR3aa: CASRRDGGRTEAFF

abundance: -
j_gene: TRBJ1-4
d_gene: -
v_gene: TRBV27
CDR3nt: TGTGCCAGCAGTTTCTTCTCCCGGGAAAAACTGTTTTTT
CDR3aa: CASSFFSREKLFF

abundance: -
j_gene: TRBJ2-2
d_gene: TRBD2
v_gene: TRBV7-8
CDR3nt: TGTGCCAGCAGCTTATTGACTAGCGGGAACACCGGGGAGCTGTTTTTT
CDR3aa: CASSLLTSGNTGELFF

abundance: -
j_gene: TRBJ1-5
d_gene: -
v_gene: TRBV10-2
CDR3nt: TGCGCCAGCAGCAGGACCGCGGGAGGTCAGCCCCAGCATTTT
CDR3aa: CASSRTAGGQPQHF

abundance: -
j_gene: TRBJ2-2
d_gene: TRBD1
v_gene: TRBV6-1
CDR3nt: TGTGCCAGCAGCGGGACAGGGGTGAACACCGGGGAGCTGTTTTTT
CDR3aa: CASSGTGVNTGELFF

abundance: -
j_gene: TRBJ1-4
d_gene: -
v_gene: TRBV29-1
CDR3nt: TGCAGCGTTGAAGATGAAGGTGGCGGCGTGGTGCGTTTT
CDR3aa: CSVEDEGGGVVRF

abundance: -
j_gene: TRBJ2-7
d_gene: -
v_gene: TRBV5-8
CDR3nt: TGTGCCAGCAGCTCTGTCGCGGGAAGACTACGTGAGCAGTACTTC
CDR3aa: CASSSVAGRLREQYF

abundance: -
j_gene: TRBJ2-5
d_gene: TRBD2
v_gene: TRBV6-5
CDR3nt: TGTGCCAGCAGTTTCGGGGGGGACGCCCAGTACTTC
CDR3aa: CASSFGGDAQYF

abundance: -
j_gene: TRBJ2-1
d_gene: TRBD2
v_gene: TRBV5-1
CDR3nt: TGCGCCAGCAGCCATAGCGGGGGGGTCCATGAGCAGTTCTTC
CDR3aa: CASSHSGGVHEQFF

abundance: -
j_gene: TRBJ2-7
d_gene: -
v_gene: TRBV4-2
CDR3nt: TGTGCCAGCAGCCAAGTCACAGGGTACCACGAGCAGTACTTC
CDR3aa: CASSQVTGYHEQYF

abundance: -
j_gene: TRBJ2-5
d_gene: -
v_gene: TRBV2
CDR3nt: TGTGCCAGCAGTGGGCAGGCGGAGACCCAGTACTTC
CDR3aa: CASSGQAETQYF

abundance: once
j_gene: TRBJ1-6
d_gene: TRBD1
v_gene: TRBV19
CDR3nt: TGTGCCAGTAAATCCGGGACAGGGCATAATTCACCCCTCCACTTT
CDR3aa: CASKSGTGHNSPLHF

abundance: -
j_gene: TRBJ2-5
d_gene: TRBD2
v_gene: TRBV5-4
CDR3nt: TGTGCCAGCAGCCCCGGCGGGAGCGGGTTGGAGACCCAGTACTTC
CDR3aa: CASSPGGSGLETQYF

abundance: -
j_gene: TRBJ2-7
d_gene: TRBD2
v_gene: TRBV4-2
CDR3nt: TGTGCCAGCAGCCAACACCCCAGCGGGGGGATAAACGAGCAGTACTTC
CDR3aa: CASSQHPSGGINEQYF

abundance: -
j_gene: TRBJ2-1
d_gene: TRBD2
v_gene: TRBV25-1
CDR3nt: TGTGCCAGCAGTTCCCTGGGGGGGGGACGCAATGAGCAGTTCTTC
CDR3aa: CASSSLGGGRNEQFF

abundance: -
j_gene: TRBJ2-1
d_gene: TRBD1
v_gene: TRBV19
CDR3nt: TGTGCCAGTAGTATTGCCGACAGGGGGCCTTACAATGAGCAGTTCTTC
CDR3aa: CASSIADRGPYNEQFF

abundance: -
j_gene: TRBJ1-1
d_gene: -
v_gene: TRBV6-5
CDR3nt: TGTGCCAGCAGTTACGCAAGCTTGAACACTGAAGCTTTCTTT
CDR3aa: CASSYASLNTEAFF

abundance: -
j_gene: TRBJ1-5
d_gene: -
v_gene: TRBV9
CDR3nt: TGTGCCAGCAGCGTGGGGGCCGGTCAGCCCCAGCATTTT
CDR3aa: CASSVGAGQPQHF

abundance: -
j_gene: TRBJ1-2
d_gene: -
v_gene: TRBV6-1
CDR3nt: TGTGCCAGCAGCCAGAATTACGGGTATGGCTACACCTTC
CDR3aa: CASSQNYGYGYTF

abundance: -
j_gene: TRBJ2-3
d_gene: -
v_gene: TRBV5-1
CDR3nt: TGCGCCAGCAGCTTGGCTGCGGCAGATACGCAGTATTTT
CDR3aa: CASSLAAADTQYF

abundance: -
j_gene: TRBJ1-2
d_gene: -
v_gene: TRBV7-9
CDR3nt: TGTGCCAGCAGCCGAGAGAGTAACTATGGCTACACCTTC
CDR3aa: CASSRESNYGYTF

abundance: -
j_gene: TRBJ2-7
d_gene: TRBD2
v_gene: TRBV6-5
CDR3nt: TGTGCCAGCCGCGCGAGCGGGAGAGGAATGTACGAGCAGTACTTC
CDR3aa: CASRASGRGMYEQYF

abundance: once
j_gene: TRBJ1-1
d_gene: -
v_gene: TRBV9
CDR3nt: TGTGCCAGCAGCGTAAGTGAGATCGCCAATCCGGGACATTCGAACACTGAAGCTTTCTTT
CDR3aa: CASSVSEIANPGHSNTEAFF

abundance: -
j_gene: TRBJ2-5
d_gene: TRBD1
v_gene: TRBV30
CDR3nt: TGTGCCTGGAAGGGGAACAGGGGCCGGGAGACCCAGTACTTC
CDR3aa: CAWKGNRGRETQYF

abundance: -
j_gene: TRBJ1-2
d_gene: -
v_gene: TRBV6-5
CDR3nt: TGTGCTACCCGGGGGGTTTATGGCTACACCTTC
CDR3aa: CATRGVYGYTF

abundance: -
j_gene: TRBJ2-5
d_gene: TRBD1
v_gene: TRBV2
CDR3nt: TGTGCCACAGGGGACAGGCGGGAGACCCAGTACTTC
CDR3aa: CATGDRRETQYF

abundance: -
j_gene: TRBJ2-1
d_gene: TRBD2
v_gene: TRBV29-1
CDR3nt: TGCAGCGTTCAGGGACTAGCGGGAGCAGTGAATGAGCAGTTCTTC
CDR3aa: CSVQGLAGAVNEQFF

abundance: -
j_gene: TRBJ2-5
d_gene: TRBD1
v_gene: TRBV9
CDR3nt: TGTGCCAGCAGCCCAGGACAGGGGTCGGAGACCCAGTACTTC
CDR3aa: CASSPGQGSETQYF

abundance: -
j_gene: TRBJ2-2
d_gene: TRBD2
v_gene: TRBV6-5
CDR3nt: TGTGCCAGCAGTTACAGGGGACTAGCGGGAGTCGGGGAGCTGTTTTTT
CDR3aa: CASSYRGLAGVGELFF

abundance: -
j_gene: TRBJ1-2
d_gene: TRBD1
v_gene: TRBV29-1
CDR3nt: TGCAGCGTTGAAGATAGGGACAGTGGAGGCTACACCTTC
CDR3aa: CSVEDRDSGGYTF

abundance: -
j_gene: TRBJ2-4
d_gene: TRBD1
v_gene: TRBV30
CDR3nt: TGTGCCTGGCGACAGGGACAAAACATTCAGTACTTC
CDR3aa: CAWRQGQNIQYF

abundance: -
j_gene: TRBJ2-7
d_gene: TRBD1
v_gene: TRBV27
CDR3nt: TGTGCCAGCAGACTCGGGACAGGGGCCTACGAGCAGTACTTC
CDR3aa: CASRLGTGAYEQYF

abundance: -
j_gene: TRBJ1-2
d_gene: TRBD1
v_gene: TRBV11-1
CDR3nt: TGTGCCAGCAGCCGTACAGGGGTGGGCTACACCTTC
CDR3aa: CASSRTGVGYTF

abundance: -
j_gene: TRBJ2-7
d_gene: TRBD1
v_gene: TRBV6-1
CDR3nt: TGTGCCAGCAGACGGACAGGGAACTACGAGCAGTACTTC
CDR3aa: CASRRTGNYEQYF

abundance: few
j_gene: TRBJ2-7
d_gene: -
v_gene: TRBV5-5
CDR3nt: TGTGCCAGCAGCTTGGCTGGTGGGGCGACCTACGAGCAGTACTTC
CDR3aa: CASSLAGGATYEQYF

abundance: -
j_gene: TRBJ2-1
d_gene: TRBD2
v_gene: TRBV6-4
CDR3nt: TGTGCCAGCAGTGACTCGATAGCGGGAGATTACAATGAGCAGTTCTTC
CDR3aa: CASSDSIAGDYNEQFF

abundance: -
j_gene: TRBJ1-6
d_gene: -
v_gene: TRBV9
CDR3nt: TGTGCCAGCAGCTCCCATGGGGGGGGTTCACCCCTCCACTTT
CDR3aa: CASSSHGGGSPLHF

abundance: -
j_gene: TRBJ1-1
d_gene: -
v_gene: TRBV5-1
CDR3nt: TGCGCCAGCAGCTTGGGGGCAGGCCCGAACACTGAAGCTTTCTTT
CDR3aa: CASSLGAGPNTEAFF

abundance: -
j_gene: TRBJ1-4
d_gene: TRBD1
v_gene: TRBV2
CDR3nt: TGTGCCAGCAGTGTATCGGGACAGGGTGGTGAAAAACTGTTTTTT
CDR3aa: CASSVSGQGGEKLFF

abundance: -
j_gene: TRBJ2-3
d_gene: -
v_gene: TRBV19
CDR3nt: TGTGCCAGTAGTAGGGGAGCATCAGATACGCAGTATTTT
CDR3aa: CASSRGASDTQYF

abundance: few
j_gene: TRBJ1-6
d_gene: -
v_gene: TRBV30
CDR3nt: TGTGCCTGGAGTGCGCAGGGTCCTGATAATTCACCCCTCCACTTT
CDR3aa: CAWSAQGPDNSPLHF

abundance: -
j_gene: TRBJ1-6
d_gene: -
v_gene: TRBV10-3
CDR3nt: TGTGCCATCATTCTCCGGGACACTAGCTCCTATAATTCACCCCTCCACTTT
CDR3aa: CAIILRDTSSYNSPLHF

abundance: -
j_gene: TRBJ2-2
d_gene: TRBD2
v_gene: TRBV7-2
CDR3nt: TGTGCCAGCAGCTTAGATCCGCCAGCGGGGGCCGGGGAGCTGTTTTTT
CDR3aa: CASSLDPPAGAGELFF

abundance: -
j_gene: TRBJ1-4
d_gene: -
v_gene: TRBV11-2
CDR3nt: TGTGCCAGCAGCTTGGGGGCGCGGAGGGAAAAACTGTTTTTT
CDR3aa: CASSLGARREKLFF

abundance: -
j_gene: TRBJ1-2
d_gene: TRBD1
v_gene: TRBV6-1
CDR3nt: TGTGCCAGCACCGGGACAGACTATGGCTACACCTTC
CDR3aa: CASTGTDYGYTF

abundance: few
j_gene: TRBJ2-1
d_gene: -
v_gene: TRBV4-1
CDR3nt: TGCGCCAGCAGGGGTTGGGCTACCAATGAGCAGTTCTTC
CDR3aa: CASRGWATNEQFF

abundance: -
j_gene: TRBJ2-7
d_gene: TRBD1
v_gene: TRBV18
CDR3nt: TGTGCCAGCTCACCACATGATCCGGGACAGGGCGGCGAGCAGTACTTC
CDR3aa: CASSPHDPGQGGEQYF

abundance: -
j_gene: TRBJ1-5
d_gene: -
v_gene: TRBV5-4
CDR3nt: TGTGCCAGCAGCTTGTTCGGGGTCAATCAGCCCCAGCATTTT
CDR3aa: CASSLFGVNQPQHF

abundance: -
j_gene: TRBJ2-1
d_gene: TRBD1
v_gene: TRBV16
CDR3nt: TGTGCCAGCAGCCAATTACGACAGGGGGTCAATGAGCAGTTCTTC
CDR3aa: CASSQLRQGVNEQFF

abundance: -
j_gene: TRBJ1-2
d_gene: -
v_gene: TRBV30
CDR3nt: TGTGCCTGGAATACAGGGTATGGCTACACCTTC
CDR3aa: CAWNTGYGYTF

abundance: -
j_gene: TRBJ1-1
d_gene: -
v_gene: TRBV30
CDR3nt: TGTGCCTGGAGTGTTCGGGGCCGACAGGCCACTGAAGCTTTCTTT
CDR3aa: CAWSVRGRQATEAFF

abundance: -
j_gene: TRBJ2-5
d_gene: TRBD1
v_gene: TRBV6-5
CDR3nt: TGTGCCAGCAGTTCAACAGGGGCAGAGACCCAGTACTTC
CDR3aa: CASSSTGAETQYF

abundance: -
j_gene: TRBJ1-1
d_gene: TRBD1
v_gene: TRBV7-9
CDR3nt: TGTGCCAGCAGCTTAGAGGACAGGGGAGGCACTGAAGCTTTCTTT
CDR3aa: CASSLEDRGGTEAFF

abundance: once
j_gene: TRBJ1-1
d_gene: -
v_gene: TRBV4-2
CDR3nt: TGTGCCAGCAGCCCCCTCGGGTGGGGGCTGAACACTGAAGCTTTCTTT
CDR3aa: CASSPLGWGLNTEAFF

abundance: -
j_gene: TRBJ1-4
d_gene: -
v_gene: TRBV4-1
CDR3nt: TGCGCCAGCAGCCATTCTCCAGGGTCTAATGAAAAACTGTTTTTT
CDR3aa: CASSHSPGSNEKLFF

abundance: -
j_gene: TRBJ2-5
d_gene: TRBD2
v_gene: TRBV29-1
CDR3nt: TGCAGCGTGACTAGCGGGGGTGAGACCCAGTACTTC
CDR3aa: CSVTSGGETQYF